This T cell receptor (beta chain) was obtained from a study of blood T cells in healthy people across ages. Points from the study as a whole: Total diversity from one million sequenced T cells was likely underestimated.

On this clonotype itself: Its antigen is unknown.

Through a sample-barcoded 5' primer and a J-beta primer mix, a second PCR was run for about 7 to 12 cycles. Each cDNA molecule was tagged by a template-switch adaptor with 12 random nucleotides. One entry per CDR3 protein, called by TCRdb with MiXCR from the 5' RACE reads. The repertoire holds roughly 1,300,000 distinct CDR3 sequences, approximately 59% seen once, with 5.5% to 8% in the top ten. The CDR3 totals 15 residues. The V and J ends lost 2 bases and 4 bases respectively, with 12 bases between them. The germline gives CDR1 MGHDK, CDR2 SYGVNS. This TCR came from a man between 18 and 35 years old in good health. Sequencing was done on a sample of blood. This chain links TRBV25-1 with TRBJ2-1, with a tentative D call TRBD1 (5 bases). The CDR3 DNA is TGTGCCAGCAGTGAAAGCACAGGTTTATACAATGAGCAGTTCTTC. Protein product: CASSESTGLYNEQFF.